The sequence of this T cell receptor (beta chain) was determined in a study of T-cell memory formation after mild COVID-19. Study-level points and caveats: Nothing confirmed that second-wave clones peaking on day 37 were specific for SARS-CoV-2. Pre-infection memory showed some responding clones, and this suggested that cross-reactive memory joined. Clones shrinking from day 15 to 85 showed even CD4/CD8 mixes; later expanders tilted CD4+.

V lost 5 bases and J lost 7, with 12 bases in between. Germline CDR1 reads SGHRS; CDR2 reads YFSETQ. The CDR3 loop spans 12 amino acids. Notes on this clonotype: Its antigen is unidentified.

Constant-segment primers served in 5'RACE that generated TCR alpha and TCR beta cDNA libraries bearing sample barcodes and UMIs. TCRdb ran MiXCR on the 5' RACE reads and lists one entry per CDR3 protein. This sample has roughly 200,000 distinct CDR3 sequences, with over 9.5% found just once. The chain is built from TRBV5-1 and TRBJ1-1; possibly TRBD1 for D (5 bases). This clonotype was sampled from a man between 18 and 29 years old who had mild COVID-19 (a few samples of this study predate the infection). Cell type and time point are not known. Sequenced sample: PBMCs or a T cell subset sorted from them (not recorded which). The CDR3 reads CASRFGDSEAFF. CDR3 sequence (DNA): TGCGCCAGCAGGTTTGGTGACAGTGAAGCTTTCTTT.